The clone carrying this TCR beta chain has only a few counts. Its specificity is not known. The TCR alpha and TCR beta cDNA libraries, bearing sample barcodes and UMIs, were generated by 5'RACE using constant-segment primers. In TCRdb, the 5' RACE reads were re-called with MiXCR into one record per CDR3 protein. Among 100,000 to 120,000 distinct CDR3 sequences, about 20% were seen once, and the ten largest hold approximately 40%. Trimming shortened V by 4 bases and J by 6 bases, and 13 bases separated the two germline ends. CDR3 length equals 14 residues. The data belong to a study of T-cell memory formation after mild COVID-19. The study, taken as a whole, reports: Second-wave clones that peaked on day 37 lacked confirmed SARS-CoV-2 specificity. Later expanders leaned CD4+, whereas day 15 to 85 contracting clones were balanced CD4/CD8. The study found contracting CD4+ clones mainly in CM and EM and contracting CD8+ clones in EMRA.

The specimen sequenced was PBMCs or a T cell subset sorted from them (not recorded which). The receptor was isolated from a man younger than 35 who had mild COVID-19 (a few samples of this study predate the infection). Cell type and time point are not known. This chain connects TRBV12-3 or TRBV12-4 to TRBJ2-1; D possibly uses TRBD1 or TRBD2 (6 bases each). The CDR3 loop is CASSYQGTGNEQFF. The CDR3, as DNA: TGTGCCAGCAGTTACCAGGGGACTGGCAATGAGCAGTTCTTC.